The 16 T cell receptor beta chains in this list originate from one sample, sequenced in a study of blood T cells in healthy people across ages. A J-beta primer mix and a sample-barcoded 5' primer were used in a second PCR of roughly 7 to 12 cycles. TCRdb re-called the 5' RACE reads through MiXCR, storing one row per CDR3 protein. The sample shows hundreds of thousands of distinct CDR3 sequences, less than 45% of them seen only once. Sequencing input: blood. The receptors were sampled from an older man in good health.

This clonotype was seen a handful of times. V and J are TRBV4-3 and TRBJ2-1, with 13 bases matching TRBD2. The J call is in doubt because the DNA end fits TRBJ2-7 better. Germline V gene lookup returns CDR1 LGHNA and CDR2 YSLEER. This CDR3 has 15 amino acids. CDR3 nucleotides: TGCGCCAGCAGCCGAGGACTAGCGGGAGAAAATGAGCAGTACTTC. It yields the protein CASSRGLAGENEQYF.

A few counts support this clonotype. The J gene is TRBJ1-1, the V gene TRBV7-2; no clear D gene. This CDR3 region has 14 residues. Looked up from germline, CDR1 is SGHTA and CDR2 is FQGNSA. Trimming shortened V by 6 bases and J by 4 bases, and 15 bases separated the two germline ends. The CDR3 sequence: CASSYPDRGTEAFF. The CDR3 DNA reads as TGTGCCAGCAGTTATCCAGACCGTGGCACTGAAGCTTTCTTT.

The chain is built from TRBV20-1 and TRBJ2-3, with TRBD2 identical over 8 bases. The V and J ends lost 6 bases and 1 base, in that order; junction bases with no gene match: 6. The germline gives CDR1 DFQATT, CDR2 SNEGSKA (reference sequence). The CDR3 contains 14 residues. CDR3 DNA: TGCAGTGCAAGGACTAGCACGCGCACAGATACGCAGTATTTT. It yields the protein CSARTSTRTDTQYF.

This clonotype has just a few counts. The chain has TRBV5-1 and TRBJ1-1; 9 bases line up with TRBD1. Looked up from germline, CDR1 is SGHRS and CDR2 is YFSETQ. The CDR3 runs to 16 residues. V gave up 2 bases and J gave up 4 bases; unmatched junction bases: 9. The CDR3: CASSLYGQGLSTEAFF. The CDR3 bases are TGCGCCAGCAGCTTATATGGACAGGGGTTGAGCACTGAAGCTTTCTTT.

The rearrangement links TRBV20-1 to TRBJ2-1; TRBD2 is a possible D gene (5 bases). V was pared by 7 bases and J by 10 bases, with 17 bases between. This CDR3 has 12 residues. The germline gives CDR1 DFQATT, CDR2 SNEGSKA (reference sequence). CDR3 sequence: CSVRGQRSEQFF. The CDR3 nucleotides read TGCAGTGTCAGAGGCCAGCGGTCCGAGCAGTTCTTC.

This clonotype was observed at least ten times. The V gene is TRBV29-1, the J gene TRBJ1-1; the D is unclear. Deletions cut 7 bases from V and 2 bases from J, with 14 bases between. Germline V gives CDR1 SQVTM, CDR2 ANQGSEA. The length of the CDR3 is 13 residues. In DNA, the CDR3 is TGCAGCGCCCGCGAGGGCCTAAACACTGAAGCTTTCTTT. As protein: CSAREGLNTEAFF.

The V call is TRBV7-2, the J call TRBJ2-6, with 8 bases identical to TRBD1. The CDR3 totals 17 residues. CDR1 is SGHTA, CDR2 FQGNSA, per germline. With 5 bases clipped from V and 0 bases from J, the junction kept 6 bases outside the gene matches. CDR3 loop: CASSIGQGISGANVLTF. The CDR3 nucleotides read TGTGCCAGCAGCATCGGACAGGGAATCTCTGGGGCCAACGTCCTGACTTTC.

The CDR3 nucleotides read TGCAGTGCAGACCAGGGGGACAGCTCTGTCTACGAGCAGTACTTC. Its translation: CSADQGDSSVYEQYF. The chain employs TRBV20-1 and TRBJ2-7; 7 positions match TRBD1. Germline lookup yields CDR1 DFQATT and CDR2 SNEGSKA (reference sequence). V dropped 6 bases and J dropped 3; count of bases not matched to a gene: 14. The CDR3 length is 15 residues.

The chain combines TRBV6-1 with TRBJ1-4, with D possibly being TRBD1 (6 bases). Germline assignment: CDR1 MNHNS and CDR2 SASEGT. V was trimmed by 6 bases and J by 3 bases, leaving 11 bases between them. CDR3 length: 14 residues. CDR3 amino acids: CASRGDTSNEKLFF. Here the CDR3 DNA reads TGTGCCAGCAGAGGGGACACCTCTAATGAAAAACTGTTTTTT.

This chain joins TRBV7-6 and TRBJ2-3; maybe TRBD2 (6 bases). This CDR3 has 16 amino acids. Trimming took off 4 bases at V and 0 bases at J, with 14 bases between the two ends. Per the germline V gene, CDR1 is SGHVS and CDR2 is FNYEAQ. CDR3 protein: CASSSGLLSSTDTQYF. CDR3 DNA: TGTGCCAGCAGCTCGGGACTTCTTTCAAGCACAGATACGCAGTATTTT.

V and J are TRBV11-1 and TRBJ2-1, with D unclear. From germline, CDR1 is SGHAT and CDR2 FQDESV (reference sequence). The CDR3 spans 15 residues. V dropped 2 bases and J dropped 6 bases, with 14 bases sitting between them. The DNA for the CDR3 is TGTGCCAGCAGCTTAACGACACAGCCGACCAATGAGCAGTTCTTC. Translated: CASSLTTQPTNEQFF.

The rearrangement uses TRBV3-1 and TRBJ1-2; tentative D call: TRBD1 (5 bases). Trimming took off 5 bases at V and 0 bases at J, with 13 bases between the two ends. The CDR3 runs to 15 residues. CDR1 and CDR2 from the germline V gene are LGHDT and YNNKEL (reference sequence). The CDR3 sequence: CASSFDSTANYGYTF. The CDR3 DNA reads as TGTGCCAGCAGCTTTGACTCGACAGCTAACTATGGCTACACCTTC.

This sequence joins TRBV3-1 and TRBJ2-1; 7 nucleotides line up with TRBD1. V lost 1 base to trimming and J lost 1 base; unmatched junction nucleotides: 10. Per germline, CDR1 LGHDT and CDR2 YNNKEL (reference sequence). This CDR3 spans 18 amino acids. The CDR3 loop reads CASSQVVRGFRSYNEQFF. The DNA of the CDR3 is TGTGCCAGCAGCCAAGTTGTCAGGGGGTTTAGGTCCTACAATGAGCAGTTCTTC.

CDR3 DNA sequence: TGCAGTGCCGAGCCCGGGGGTATCGACTCCTACGAGCAGTACTTC. This encodes CSAEPGGIDSYEQYF. The genes are TRBV20-1 and TRBJ2-7; weak D call: TRBD2 (6 bases). Trimming removed 6 bases at V and 0 bases at J, with 18 bases between. The CDR3 runs to 15 residues. CDR1 is DFQATT, CDR2 SNEGSKA, per germline (reference sequence).

The chain recombines TRBV7-9 with TRBJ1-6; 9 nucleotides align to TRBD1. Germline CDR1 is SEHNR and CDR2 is FQNEAQ (reference sequence). Trimming cost V 3 bases and J 10 bases; bases outside gene matches: 7. CDR3 length: 15 residues. The CDR3 is CASSFSTGGKSPLHF. In DNA, the CDR3 is TGTGCCAGCAGCTTCTCAACAGGGGGCAAGTCACCCCTCCACTTT.

Ten or more counts support this clonotype. V usage is TRBV6-2 or TRBV6-3 and J usage is TRBJ2-3; D call uncertain. The germline V and J ends were trimmed by 10 bases and 4 bases, with 15 bases remaining between them. In germline, CDR1 is MNHEY, CDR2 SVGEGT. The CDR3 runs to 13 residues. In DNA form, the CDR3 reads TGTGCCACCCGGACCCCAGCGCCAGATACGCAGTATTTT. Protein sequence: CATRTPAPDTQYF.